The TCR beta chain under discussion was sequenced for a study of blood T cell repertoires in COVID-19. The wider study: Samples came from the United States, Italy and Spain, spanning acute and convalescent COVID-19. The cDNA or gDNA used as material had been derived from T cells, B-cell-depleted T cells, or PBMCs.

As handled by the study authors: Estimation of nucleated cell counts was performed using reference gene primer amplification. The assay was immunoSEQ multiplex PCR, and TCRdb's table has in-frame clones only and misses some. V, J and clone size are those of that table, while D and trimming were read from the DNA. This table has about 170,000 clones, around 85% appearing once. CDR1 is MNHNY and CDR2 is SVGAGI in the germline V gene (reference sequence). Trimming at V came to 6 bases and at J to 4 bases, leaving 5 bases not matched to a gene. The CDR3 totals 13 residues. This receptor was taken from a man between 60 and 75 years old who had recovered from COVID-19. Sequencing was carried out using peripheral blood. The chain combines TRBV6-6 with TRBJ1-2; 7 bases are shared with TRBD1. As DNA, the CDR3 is TGTGCCAGCAGGTATGGGACAGCCTATGGCTACACCTTC. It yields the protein CASRYGTAYGYTF.